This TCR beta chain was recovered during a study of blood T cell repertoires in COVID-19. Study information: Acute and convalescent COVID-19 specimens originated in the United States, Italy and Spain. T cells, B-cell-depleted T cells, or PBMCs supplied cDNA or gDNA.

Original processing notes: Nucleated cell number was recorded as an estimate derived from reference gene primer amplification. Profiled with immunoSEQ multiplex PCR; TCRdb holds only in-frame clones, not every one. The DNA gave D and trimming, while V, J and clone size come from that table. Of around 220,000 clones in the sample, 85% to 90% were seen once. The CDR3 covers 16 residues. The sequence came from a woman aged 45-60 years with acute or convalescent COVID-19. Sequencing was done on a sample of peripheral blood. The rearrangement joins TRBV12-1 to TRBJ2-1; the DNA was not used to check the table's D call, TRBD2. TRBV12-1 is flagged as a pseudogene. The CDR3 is CASSFNRPSRLNEQFF. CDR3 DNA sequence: TGTGCCAGCAGCTTTAATAGGCCATCGCGGCTAAATGAGCAGTTCTTC.